The 12 T cell receptor beta chains below were found in one sample sequenced in a study of T cell responses to AZD1222 COVID-19 vaccine. The assay was immunoSEQ multiplex PCR, and TCRdb's table has in-frame clones only and misses some. The repertoire includes tens of thousands of clones, 92% of them detected once, and about 5% sits in the top ten. The sequencing here drew on peripheral blood, taken on day 0 of AZD1222 vaccination. Receptors originate from an adult in good health.

The chain employs TRBV28 and TRBJ2-7; perhaps TRBD1 as D (6 bases). The CDR3 runs to 14 residues. Looked up from germline, CDR1 is MDHEN and CDR2 is SYDVKM. Trimming cost V 6 bases and J 3 bases, with 15 bases left between them. The CDR3: CASRTPGQSYEQYF. The CDR3 bases are TGTGCCAGCAGGACCCCGGGACAAAGCTACGAGCAGTACTTC.

The V gene is TRBV9, the J gene TRBJ1-1; D is unresolved. The germline gives CDR1 SGDLS, CDR2 YYNGEE. Trimming pared 0 bases from V and 5 bases from J, leaving 5 bases between. This CDR3 contains 12 residues. As DNA, the CDR3 is TGTGCCAGCAGCGTAGGAGAGACTGAAGCTTTCTTT. Translated: CASSVGETEAFF.

The V call is TRBV30, the J call TRBJ2-2; the D is unclear. Germline V gives CDR1 GTSNPN, CDR2 SVGIG (reference sequence). V lost 3 bases and J lost 6, with 11 bases in between. The CDR3 loop spans 13 amino acids. CDR3 protein: CAWSPGLPGELFF. The CDR3 nucleotides are TGTGCCTGGAGCCCCGGCCTGCCCGGGGAGCTGTTTTTT.

The gene calls are TRBV6-5 and TRBJ1-1; D remains ambiguous. V was cut by 6 bases and J by 1 base, with 15 bases left in between. The length of the CDR3 is 15 residues. Per the germline V gene, CDR1 is MNHEY and CDR2 is SVGAGI. CDR3 bases: TGTGCCAGCAGCGAGTCGGGTCGAGGGAACACTGAAGCTTTCTTT. It codes for CASSESGRGNTEAFF.

The chain uses TRBV6-5 and TRBJ2-1, with D perhaps matching TRBD2 (6 bases). Trimming left V 8 bases short and J 7 bases short, with 15 bases between. CDR1 and CDR2 (germline): MNHEY, SVGAGI. The CDR3 is made up of 13 amino acids. The CDR3 DNA follows: TGTGCCAGCCGACCGGACTATTGGAATGAGCAGTTCTTC. Translation gives CASRPDYWNEQFF.

This clone was seen a single time. The same CDR3 is also encoded by other DNA sequences in this sample. The J gene is TRBJ1-1, the V gene TRBV25-1; tentatively, D is TRBD1 (5 bases). Deletions cut 5 bases from V and 5 bases from J, with 9 bases between. The CDR3 has 12 amino acids. Germline-derived CDR1 and CDR2 are MGHDK and SYGVNS. The CDR3: CASSQGGTEAFF. The DNA for the CDR3 is TGTGCCAGCAGTCAGGGCGGGACTGAAGCTTTCTTT.

This clone occurred once. For the CDR3, the DNA is TGTGCCAGCAGCTTAGCCCGGGACAGCGAGTGGTACGAGCAGTACTTC. This sequence encodes CASSLARDSEWYEQYF. The rearrangement uses TRBV7-8 and TRBJ2-7, with 7 bases fitting TRBD1. Germline CDR1 reads SGHVS; CDR2 reads FQNEAQ. The V and J ends lost 0 bases and 4 bases, in that order; junction bases with no gene match: 9. The CDR3 is 16 amino acids.

The chain has TRBV28 and TRBJ2-2, with D perhaps TRBD2 (6 bases). V lost 8 bases and J lost 4, with 17 bases in between. This CDR3 contains 15 residues. Looked up from germline, CDR1 is MDHEN and CDR2 is SYDVKM. As DNA, the CDR3 is TGTGCCAGCGGCCCCGGGGGTTTGAGCACCGGGGAGCTGTTTTTT. This sequence encodes CASGPGGLSTGELFF.

The CDR3 DNA reads TGTGCCAGCAGTCCGGGTGAGTCCTCCTACGAGCAGTACTTC. Encoded protein: CASSPGESSYEQYF. The gene calls are TRBV6-5 and TRBJ2-7; D uncertain. Germline CDR1 and CDR2: MNHEY and SVGAGI. V was cut by 5 bases and J by 0 bases, with 11 bases left in between. CDR3 length: 14 residues.

The chain has TRBV28 and TRBJ1-5, with a tentative D call TRBD1 (5 bases). The CDR3 runs 15 residues. Germline CDR1 and CDR2: MDHEN and SYDVKM. The V end lost 8 bases, the J end lost 0 bases, and 14 bases lay between the germline ends. The CDR3 sequence: CASGRTTYSNQPQHF. In nucleotides, the CDR3 is TGTGCCAGCGGGCGGACAACTTATAGCAATCAGCCCCAGCATTTT.

Written as DNA, the CDR3 is TGTGCCACCCAAAGGAGGACAGGGGGAGTTTATAGCAATCAGCCCCAGCATTTT. The encoded protein is CATQRRTGGVYSNQPQHF. The chain is built from TRBV19 and TRBJ1-5, with TRBD1 matching 10 bases. The germline V gene has CDR1 LNHDA and CDR2 SQIVND (reference sequence). Losses at the gene ends were 10 bases for V and 0 bases for J; bases not matched to a gene: 15. CDR3 size: 18 residues. Full variable domain (missing parts from reference TRBV19 and TRBJ1-5): DGGITQSPKYLFRKEGQNVTLSCEQNLNHDAMYWYRQDPGQGLRLIYYSQIVNDFQKGDIAEGYSVSREKKESFPLTVTSAQKNPTAFYLCATQRRTGGVYSNQPQHFGDGTRLSIL.

The chain joins TRBV2 to TRBJ2-1; D call uncertain. The CDR3 extends over 14 amino acids. V dropped 7 bases and J dropped 3 bases, with 13 bases sitting between them. Germline values: CDR1 SNHLY, CDR2 FYNNEI. The CDR3 nucleotides read TGTGCCAGCAACAGTGGTAGGGACTACAATGAGCAGTTCTTC. It yields the protein CASNSGRDYNEQFF.